This T cell receptor beta chain was recovered during a study of glioma-infiltrating T cells after dendritic cell vaccination (dated by TCRdb to 2015 to 2016). For context, the study as a whole: Of the 15 glioblastoma patients in the cohort, all drawn from Phase I and II dendritic cell vaccination trials, 9 were newly diagnosed and 6 had recurrent disease. Patients received autologous tumor lysate-pulsed dendritic cell vaccination between about 2003 and 2012. To make the vaccine, monocyte-derived dendritic cells were cultured for 7 to 8 days with IL-4 and GM-CSF and then pulsed overnight with autologous tumor lysate. Each patient was given three intradermal dendritic cell vaccine injections, spaced two weeks apart, in the arm below the axilla. Deep sequencing of TCR beta CDR3 regions was used to quantify tumor-infiltrating lymphocyte content and compare tumor and blood repertoires in dendritic cell-vaccinated glioblastoma patients. Survival after dendritic cell vaccination was correlated with TCR sequencing metrics such as TIL content and the overlap between tumor and blood repertoires. On the study overall, not on this receptor specifically: The cohort was small and heterogeneous, few patients had complete blood and tumor sets, and even fewer had initial-recurrent tumor pairs. The TCR overlap response model with three groups was called speculative and said to need prospective validation. No direct relationship between TCR clonality and survival was found, suggesting that a diverse polyclonal response may matter. After dendritic cell vaccination, a higher estimated pretreatment TIL content predicted longer time to progression and longer overall survival.

TCRB CDR3 regions were amplified from 2 to 2.5 ug genomic DNA, or all available DNA if less, using the immunoSEQ assay. Multiplex PCR used 60 forward primers for TCR V beta segments and 13 reverse primers for J beta segments. Synthetic control templates were spiked into each sample at limiting dilution to estimate reads per starting template. Sequencing produced 87 bp reads on the Illumina HiSeq System. Under the source paper's analysis protocol: PCR and sequencing errors were removed by merging closely related sequences with a nearest neighbor algorithm. TCR overlap was measured as the percentage of unique tumor TCR beta sequences that were also present in the peripheral blood of the same patient. TCRdb stores this immuneACCESS table with in-frame sequences only. Part of the clones is absent; in the studies checked, under half of the shortfall reflects unresolved V genes, and no reason is known for the rest. V and J calls plus clone size are reproduced from that table; the DNA served to infer D and trimming. This sample is represented by 50,000 to 55,000 clones; approximately 89% of them were singletons. Jointly, the top ten make up approximately 5.3% of the sample.

Notes on this clone: Its antigen is still unknown. No clone much larger than this one lies a single base away; base qualities are absent.

The time point tag for this specimen amounts to: after dendritic cell vaccination, including at tumor progression/relapse. Patients were selected for having adequate residual fresh-frozen tumor tissue and more than two years of available survival data. An isocitrate dehydrogenase mutation was not carried by any of the glioblastoma patients, although molecular status was otherwise variable. PBMC collection took place before vaccination, two weeks after the third vaccination, and at tumor progression if progression occurred. Genomic DNA was extracted with the Qiagen DNeasy Blood extraction Kit. The germline V and J ends show losses of 2 bases and 3 bases respectively, and no gene match explains 10 bases of the junction. Including cysteine and phenylalanine, the CDR3 has 17 amino acids. Of the read, only the CDR3 DNA is kept; its 51 bases are in frame from base 1. The germline V gene provides CDR1 ENHRY and CDR2 SYGVKD.

The rearranged chain carries TRBV10-3 and TRBJ1-2; 9 junctional bases match TRBD1. The TCR sequence derives from a human donor with glioblastoma. Source: blood, taken after dendritic cell vaccination. Read as DNA, the sequence is TGTGCCATCAGTGAGACCACACAAAGGACAGGGGACTATGGCTACACCTTC. Translated, this gives CAISETTQRTGDYGYTF.